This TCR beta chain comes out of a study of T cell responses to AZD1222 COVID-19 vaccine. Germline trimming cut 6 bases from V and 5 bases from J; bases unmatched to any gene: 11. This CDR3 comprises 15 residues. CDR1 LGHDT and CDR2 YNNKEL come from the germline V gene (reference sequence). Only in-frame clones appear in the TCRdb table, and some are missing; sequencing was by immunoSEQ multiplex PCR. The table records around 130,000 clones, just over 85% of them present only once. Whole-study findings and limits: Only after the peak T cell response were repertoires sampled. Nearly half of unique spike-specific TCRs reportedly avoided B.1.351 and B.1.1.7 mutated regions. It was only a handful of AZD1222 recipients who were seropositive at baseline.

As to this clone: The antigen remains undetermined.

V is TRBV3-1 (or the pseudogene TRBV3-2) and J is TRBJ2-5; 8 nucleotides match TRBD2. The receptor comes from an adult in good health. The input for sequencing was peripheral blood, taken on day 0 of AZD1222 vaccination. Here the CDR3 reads CASSQGYGRGETQYF. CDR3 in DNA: TGTGCCAGCAGTCAGGGGTACGGGAGGGGGGAGACCCAGTACTTC.